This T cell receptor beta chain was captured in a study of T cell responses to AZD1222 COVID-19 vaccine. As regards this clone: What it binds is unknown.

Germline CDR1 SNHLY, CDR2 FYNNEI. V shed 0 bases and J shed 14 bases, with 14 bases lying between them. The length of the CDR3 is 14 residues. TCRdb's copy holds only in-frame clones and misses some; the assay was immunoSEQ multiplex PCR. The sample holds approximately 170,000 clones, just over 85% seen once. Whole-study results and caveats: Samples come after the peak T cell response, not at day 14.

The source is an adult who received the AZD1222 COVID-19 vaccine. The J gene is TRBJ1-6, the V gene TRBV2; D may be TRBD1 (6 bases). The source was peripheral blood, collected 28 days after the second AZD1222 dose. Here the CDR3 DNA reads TGTGCCAGCAGTGAAGCGCTTCTGGGGGCGGCCCTCCACTTT. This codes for CASSEALLGAALHF.